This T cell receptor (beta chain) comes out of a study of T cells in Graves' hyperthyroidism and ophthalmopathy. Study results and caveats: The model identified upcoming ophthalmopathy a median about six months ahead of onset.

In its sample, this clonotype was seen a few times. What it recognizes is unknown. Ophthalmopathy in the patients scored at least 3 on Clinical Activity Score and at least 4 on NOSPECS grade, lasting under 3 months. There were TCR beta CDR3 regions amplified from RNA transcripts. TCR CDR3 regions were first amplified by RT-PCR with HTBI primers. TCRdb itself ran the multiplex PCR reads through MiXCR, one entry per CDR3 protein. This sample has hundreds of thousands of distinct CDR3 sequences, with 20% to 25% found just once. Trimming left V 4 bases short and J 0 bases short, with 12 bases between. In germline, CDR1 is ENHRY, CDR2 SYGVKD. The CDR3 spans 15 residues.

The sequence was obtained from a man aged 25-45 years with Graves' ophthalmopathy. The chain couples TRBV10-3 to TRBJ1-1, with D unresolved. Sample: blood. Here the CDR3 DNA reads TGTGCCATCAGTGCGGGAGGGAGGATGAACACTGAAGCTTTCTTT. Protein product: CAISAGGRMNTEAFF.